This TCR beta chain is from a study of T cell repertoires in cytomegalovirus infection. TCRdb reprocessed the reads via MiXCR and lists one record per CDR3 protein. Here the sample spans 250,000 to 300,000 distinct CDR3 sequences, roughly a quarter being singletons. V gave up 5 bases and J gave up 2 bases, with 10 bases separating them. The V gene's germline CDR1 is SGHTA and CDR2 FQGNSA. This CDR3 is built from 14 residues. This clonotype was seen ten or more times. Sequencing was done on a sample of PBMCs. The chain joins TRBV7-2 to TRBJ1-3; D ambiguous. This receptor was obtained from a human donor in good health (CMV status not recorded). Some clones in this sample may be carry-over from other donors' samples. CDR3 DNA sequence: TGTGCCAGCAGCCAAGGCCAAGCTGGAAACACCATATATTTT. Translation: CASSQGQAGNTIYF.